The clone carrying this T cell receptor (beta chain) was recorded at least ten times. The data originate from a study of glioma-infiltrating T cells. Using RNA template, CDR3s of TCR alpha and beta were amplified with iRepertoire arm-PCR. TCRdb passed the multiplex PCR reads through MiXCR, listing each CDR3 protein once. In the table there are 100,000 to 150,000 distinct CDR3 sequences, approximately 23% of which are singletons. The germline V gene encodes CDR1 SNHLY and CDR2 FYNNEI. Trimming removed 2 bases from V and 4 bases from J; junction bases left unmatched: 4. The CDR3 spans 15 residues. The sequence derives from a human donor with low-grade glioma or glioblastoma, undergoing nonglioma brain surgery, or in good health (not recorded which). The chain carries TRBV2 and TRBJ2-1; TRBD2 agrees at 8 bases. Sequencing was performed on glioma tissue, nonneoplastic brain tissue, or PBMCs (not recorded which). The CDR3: CASSETGGGYNEQFF. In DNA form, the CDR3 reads TGTGCCAGCAGTGAAACGGGAGGGGGGTACAATGAGCAGTTCTTC. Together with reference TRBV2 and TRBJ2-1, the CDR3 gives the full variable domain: EPEVTQTPSHQVTQMGQEVILRCVPISNHLYFYWYRQILGQKVEFLVSFYNNEISEKSEIFDDQFSVERPDGSNFTLKIRSTKLEDSAMYFCASSETGGGYNEQFFGPGTRLTVL.